These T cell receptor beta chains were read from a single sample in a study of cytomegalovirus exposure and HLA in healthy donors. The protocol was immunoSEQ multiplex PCR, while the TCRdb copy is restricted to in-frame clones and leaves out a portion. The sample contains about 91,000 clones, around 67% of which appear only once. The sample consisted of PBMCs. All receptors come from a human donor in good health. The CDR3 runs from the conserved cysteine through the conserved F or W. The D gene is left open where the match is weak. A row's size may be missing; if present it is once, few, many or a size class.

d_gene,j_gene,v_gene,abundance,CDR3nt,CDR3aa
NA,TRBJ2-7,TRBV11-2,few,TGTGCCAGCAGCCCCCGGTTATCGGACAGCTACGAGCAGTACTTC,CASSPRLSDSYEQYF
TRBD1,TRBJ2-2,TRBV19,few,TGTGCCAGTAGTATTAAGACAGGGGGAACCGGGGAGCTGTTTTTT,CASSIKTGGTGELFF
NA,TRBJ1-3,TRBV7-2,NA,TGTGCCAGCAGCCCTCTGGGGGGATCAGGAAACACCATATATTTT,CASSPLGGSGNTIYF
NA,TRBJ1-1,TRBV15,NA,TGTGCCACCAGCAGAGATACAGGGTGGAGAACTGAAGCTTTCTTT,CATSRDTGWRTEAFF
NA,TRBJ1-2,TRBV6-5,NA,TGTGCCAGCAATACCCCCGGCCGGTGGGGGGGCGGCTACACCTTC,CASNTPGRWGGGYTF
TRBD2,TRBJ2-5,TRBV5-1,NA,TGCGCCAGCAGCTTGGGACTAGCGGCGAACGAAGAGACCCAGTACTTC,CASSLGLAANEETQYF
TRBD1,TRBJ1-1,TRBV7-9,NA,TGTGCCAGCAGCCGACAGGGGACGTTTTCTGCTTTCTTT,CASSRQGTFSAFF
NA,TRBJ2-5,TRBV7-8,NA,TGTGCCAGCAGCCTCGGACTCCAAGAGACCCAGTACTTC,CASSLGLQETQYF
TRBD2,TRBJ2-2,TRBV10-2,NA,TGCGCCAGCAGATCTAGCGGGGCGAACACCGGGGAGCTGTTTTTT,CASRSSGANTGELFF
TRBD1,TRBJ2-7,TRBV14,NA,TGTGCCAGCAGCCAAGTACAGGGGGTGGCCGAGCAGTACTTC,CASSQVQGVAEQYF
NA,TRBJ1-2,TRBV12-5,NA,TGTGCTAGTGGTCAACTGACAAGCGGTTATGGCTACACCTTC,CASGQLTSGYGYTF
NA,TRBJ1-1,TRBV9,NA,TGTGCCAGCAGCGTAGTCGGGTCGAACACTGAAGCTTTCTTT,CASSVVGSNTEAFF
TRBD2,TRBJ2-7,TRBV19,NA,TGTGCCAGTAGCTTAGCGGGGGGGTCCTACGAGCAGTACTTC,CASSLAGGSYEQYF
NA,TRBJ2-5,TRBV13,NA,TGTGCCAGCAGCTTATCCCGGTCCGAGGAGACCCAGTACTTC,CASSLSRSEETQYF
TRBD1,TRBJ1-4,TRBV5-1,NA,TGCGCCAGCAGCAGGGGGACAGGAGCAACTAATGAAAAACTGTTTTTT,CASSRGTGATNEKLFF
TRBD1,TRBJ2-7,TRBV4-3,NA,TGCGCCAGCAGCCAAAGCTGGGACAGCTCCTACGAGCAGTACTTC,CASSQSWDSSYEQYF
TRBD2,TRBJ2-7,TRBV18,NA,TGTGCCAGCTCCAGCGGGGGGAATGAGGGGTACGAGCAGTACTTC,CASSSGGNEGYEQYF
NA,TRBJ1-6,TRBV7-2,once,TGTGCCAGCAGCCACCAGGGTTCACCCCTCCACTTT,CASSHQGSPLHF
NA,TRBJ1-2,TRBV7-8,once,TGTGCCAGCAGCTCCAGATTTGCTAACTATGGCTACACCTTC,CASSSRFANYGYTF
TRBD2,TRBJ2-5,TRBV2,NA,TGTGCCAGCGGACTAGCGGCCCAAGAGACCCAGTACTTC,CASGLAAQETQYF
TRBD2,TRBJ2-1,TRBV7-3,NA,TGTGCCAGCAGCTTAAGGCGGGGGGCGGATGAGCAGTTCTTC,CASSLRRGADEQFF
TRBD1,TRBJ2-7,TRBV2,NA,TGTGCCAGCAGTGAAGAGGTGGACAGGGCTGAGTACTTC,CASSEEVDRAEYF
NA,TRBJ1-3,TRBV21-1,NA,TGTGCCGGACTTTTGGACAGCTCTGGAAACACCATATATTTT,CAGLLDSSGNTIYF
TRBD1,TRBJ1-1,TRBV19,NA,TGTGCCAGTAGCCCACAGGGGGAGAACACTGAAGCTTTCTTT,CASSPQGENTEAFF
TRBD1,TRBJ1-1,TRBV19,NA,TGTGCCAGTCGCAGGGGGGACTCGAACACTGAAGCTTTCTTT,CASRRGDSNTEAFF
TRBD1,TRBJ2-7,TRBV5-1,few,TGCGCCAGCAGCTGGATCTTACAGGGGAAAAAGTACTTC,CASSWILQGKKYF
TRBD2,TRBJ2-1,TRBV2,NA,TGTGCCAGCTGGAGCGGGACTAGCGGGGATAAAGGGCAGTTCTTC,CASWSGTSGDKGQFF
NA,TRBJ1-5,TRBV6-6,NA,TGTGCCAGCAGAAACGGGGGGGGCGAGCGGAGGCCCCAGCATTTT,CASRNGGGERRPQHF
NA,TRBJ2-7,TRBV11-2,NA,TGTGCCAGCAGCTTAATTACGGGCGACAGCTACGAGCAGTACTTC,CASSLITGDSYEQYF
TRBD1,TRBJ2-2,TRBV5-1,once,TGCGCCAGCAGCTCTACCCAGGGGGCTGGACCCGGGGAGCTGTTTTTT,CASSSTQGAGPGELFF
TRBD1,TRBJ1-4,TRBV12-5,once,TGTGCTAGTGGGGAGGGACAGCCTAATGAAAAACTGTTTTTT,CASGEGQPNEKLFF
TRBD1,TRBJ2-7,TRBV2,NA,TGTGCCAGCAGTCGAACAAAACCGGGACAGATTAACTACGAGCAGTACTTC,CASSRTKPGQINYEQYF
TRBD2,TRBJ2-1,TRBV27,few,TGTGCCAGCAGTTTACTAGCGGGGAGCTCCTACAATGAGCAGTTCTTC,CASSLLAGSSYNEQFF
TRBD2,TRBJ2-3,TRBV18,NA,TGTGCCAGCTCACCACCGAGGACTAGCGGGGGGATTAGCACAGATACGCAGTATTTT,CASSPPRTSGGISTDTQYF
NA,TRBJ1-5,TRBV5-1,NA,TGCGCCAGCAGCCTGGACGGGAAACAGCCCCAGCATTTT,CASSLDGKQPQHF
NA,TRBJ2-3,TRBV4-3,NA,TGCGCCAGCAGCCAAGGGGCTAGCACGACAGATACGCAGTATTTT,CASSQGASTTDTQYF
NA,TRBJ1-1,TRBV5-6,NA,TGTGCCAGCAGCTTGGCCGGGTCGAACACTGAAGCTTTCTTT,CASSLAGSNTEAFF
TRBD1,TRBJ1-6,TRBV6-5,few,TGTGCCAGCAGCCGAGGACAGGGGGTCCGATCACCCCTCCACTTT,CASSRGQGVRSPLHF
NA,TRBJ2-3,TRBV7-2,NA,TGTGCCAGCAGCCCGTCTAGCTCTGGAATTTCAGATACGCAGTATTTT,CASSPSSSGISDTQYF
NA,TRBJ1-2,TRBV4-1,NA,TGCGCCAGCAGCCAAGGTAGTCAGGGAGGTGGCTACACCTTC,CASSQGSQGGGYTF
TRBD1,TRBJ1-6,TRBV2,NA,TGTGCCAGCAGGGCCGGACAGGGAGCAAATTCACCCCTCCACTTT,CASRAGQGANSPLHF
NA,TRBJ2-7,TRBV19,NA,TGTGCCAGTAGTATGGATATAACGGGCTACGAGCAGTACTTC,CASSMDITGYEQYF
NA,TRBJ2-5,TRBV25-1,once,TGTGCCAGCAGTGACATGAAGGAGCCCCAGGAGACCCAGTACTTC,CASSDMKEPQETQYF
TRBD1,TRBJ2-2,TRBV7-2,NA,TGTGCCAGCAGTTTGGCACAGGGGTACGGCACCGGGGAGCTGTTTTTT,CASSLAQGYGTGELFF
NA,TRBJ2-5,TRBV9,few,TGTGCCAGCAGCGTCCCTACTGGCGGGCTGGAGACCCAGTACTTC,CASSVPTGGLETQYF
NA,TRBJ2-3,TRBV7-2,NA,TGTGCCAGCAGCTCCAGGGTGGAAAACACAGATACGCAGTATTTT,CASSSRVENTDTQYF
TRBD1,TRBJ1-6,TRBV5-1,NA,TGCGCCAGCAGCTTGGGACAGGGATTGGATTCACCCCTCCACTTT,CASSLGQGLDSPLHF
NA,TRBJ1-2,TRBV15,few,TGTGCCACCAGCAGTCAGGGCGACGGCTACACCTTC,CATSSQGDGYTF
NA,TRBJ1-2,TRBV4-3,few,TGCGCCAGCAGCCAATCTCCTGACGGGGTTGGCGGCTACACCTTC,CASSQSPDGVGGYTF
NA,TRBJ1-3,TRBV11-3,few,TGTGCCAGCAGCTCGCTACCCGGAAACACCATATATTTT,CASSSLPGNTIYF
TRBD1,TRBJ2-1,TRBV19,once,TGTGCCAGTAGTCGAACCGGGACAGGGGAAAATGAGCAGTTCTTC,CASSRTGTGENEQFF
TRBD1,TRBJ2-1,TRBV6-5,medium-sized,TGTGCCAGCAGTCCAGGGGGCCGGTACAATGAGCAGTTCTTC,CASSPGGRYNEQFF
NA,TRBJ1-1,TRBV11-2,NA,TGTGCCAGCAGCCGCGGGGGGGTCACTGAAGCTTTCTTT,CASSRGGVTEAFF
TRBD1,TRBJ1-4,TRBV11-1,NA,TGTGCCAGCAGCCCCAGGGACAGGGGCACTAATGAAAAACTGTTTTTT,CASSPRDRGTNEKLFF
NA,TRBJ2-7,TRBV6-1,NA,TGTGCCAGCAGTACACAGGGTTATGGCTACGAGCAGTACTTC,CASSTQGYGYEQYF
TRBD1,TRBJ1-1,TRBV7-2,NA,TGTGCCAGCAGCACTAGGGACAGGGGGCTGCCTGAAGCTTTCTTT,CASSTRDRGLPEAFF
NA,TRBJ1-2,TRBV5-4,NA,TGTGCCAGCAGCCTGCAGAAGGAGAGCTACACCTTC,CASSLQKESYTF
TRBD2,TRBJ2-1,TRBV7-2,NA,TGTGCCAGCAGCTTATTTCTAGCGGGGAGCTCCTACAATGAGCAGTTCTTC,CASSLFLAGSSYNEQFF
NA,TRBJ1-1,TRBV15,NA,TGTGCCACCAGCAGAGATAGGCTGACAGTAGGAGCAGAAGCTTTCTTT,CATSRDRLTVGAEAFF
NA,TRBJ1-5,TRBV6-5,few,TGTGCCAGCAGTTCTGGACAGTCAAGCAATCAGCCCCAGCATTTT,CASSSGQSSNQPQHF